This TCR beta chain was retrieved from a study of T cells in Graves' hyperthyroidism and ophthalmopathy. Study-level results: Among thyroid clonotypes expanded above 0.001, most also appeared in blood. Ophthalmopathy was identified by the model a median around 6 months ahead of onset.

Amplified regions were TCR beta CDR3 sequences from RNA transcripts. HTBI primers were the set used in a first-round RT-PCR of the TCR CDR3. A single record per CDR3 protein comes from TCRdb applying MiXCR to the multiplex PCR reads. The table shows over 90,000 distinct CDR3 sequences, with 47% occurring only once. This clonotype showed up many times. As yet, its antigen is unknown. Any patient presenting with uncontrolled infection, other autoimmune disease, pregnancy or lactation was left out. Used for diagnoses were clinical symptoms, serum thyroxine and TRAb, thyroid ultrasound and orbital computed tomography. CDR3 length: 15 amino acids. CDR1 and CDR2 from the germline V gene are MNHEY and SVGAGI. With 6 bases clipped from V and 5 bases from J, the junction kept 11 bases outside the gene matches.

This clonotype originated in a man aged 35 to 55 with Graves' hyperthyroidism. What was sequenced was blood. The rearrangement uses TRBV6-5 and TRBJ2-7, with 9 bases aligning to TRBD1. The CDR3 DNA reads as TGTGCCAGCAGACCTTTCCTGACAGGGGGTAACGAGCAGTACTTC. Residues: CASRPFLTGGNEQYF.